This T cell receptor beta chain was sequenced in a study of T cells after yellow fever vaccination. Study-level points and caveats: Most primary-vaccination clones reappeared after the booster (just under 98% CD4, roughly 88% CD8). The study found a weaker secondary response that peaked faster, day 5 versus 15. There was a small share of clonotypes that showed up in both the CD4 and CD8 compartments.

Notes on this clonotype: Its specificity is not known.

The V gene's germline CDR1 is SEHNR and CDR2 FQNEAQ (reference sequence). V lost 6 bases, J lost 7 bases, and 13 bases lay in between. The CDR3 runs to 13 residues. Making TCR cDNA involved 5'RACE template switching, which added UMIs and a universal primer site. TCRdb called the 5' RACE reads again in MiXCR, with one record for every CDR3 protein. The sample has more than 300,000 distinct CDR3 sequences; roughly 4.3% are singletons. This sequence joins TRBV7-9 and TRBJ2-1; no clear D. The sequencing here drew on PBMCs, taken 15 days after the yellow fever booster vaccination. This TCR was recovered from a man aged 18-30 years who received the YFV17D yellow fever vaccine. CDR3 coding DNA: TGTGCCAGCAGTCCTTTGGTGCGAAATGAGCAGTTCTTC. This codes for CASSPLVRNEQFF.